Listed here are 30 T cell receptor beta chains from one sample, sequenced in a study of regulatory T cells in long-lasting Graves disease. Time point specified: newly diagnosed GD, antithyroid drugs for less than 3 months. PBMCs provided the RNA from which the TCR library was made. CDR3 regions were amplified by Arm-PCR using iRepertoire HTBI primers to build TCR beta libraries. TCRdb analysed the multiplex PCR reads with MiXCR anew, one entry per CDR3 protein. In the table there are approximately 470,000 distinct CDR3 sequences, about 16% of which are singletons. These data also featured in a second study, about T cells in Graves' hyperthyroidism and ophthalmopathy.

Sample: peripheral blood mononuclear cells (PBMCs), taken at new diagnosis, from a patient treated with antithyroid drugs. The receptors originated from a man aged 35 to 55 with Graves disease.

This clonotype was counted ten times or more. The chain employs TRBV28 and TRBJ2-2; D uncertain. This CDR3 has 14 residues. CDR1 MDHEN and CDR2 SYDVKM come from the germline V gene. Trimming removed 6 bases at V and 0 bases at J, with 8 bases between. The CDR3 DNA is TGTGCCAGCAGGACAAATACGAACACCGGGGAGCTGTTTTTT. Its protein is CASRTNTNTGELFF.

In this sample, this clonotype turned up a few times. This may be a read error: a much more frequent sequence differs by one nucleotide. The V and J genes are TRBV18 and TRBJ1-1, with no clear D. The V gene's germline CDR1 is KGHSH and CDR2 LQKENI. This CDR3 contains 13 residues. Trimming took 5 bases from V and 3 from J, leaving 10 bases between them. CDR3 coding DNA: TGTGCCAGCTCAACCAGTAGCGACACTGAAGCTTTCTTT. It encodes CASSTSSDTEAFF.

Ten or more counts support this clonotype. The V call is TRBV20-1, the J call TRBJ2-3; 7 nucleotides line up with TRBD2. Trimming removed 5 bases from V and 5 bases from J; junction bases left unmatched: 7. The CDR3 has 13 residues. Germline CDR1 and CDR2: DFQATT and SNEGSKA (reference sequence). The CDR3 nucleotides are TGCAGTGCTTCGCGCGGGAGATTAGATACGCAGTATTTT. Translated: CSASRGRLDTQYF.

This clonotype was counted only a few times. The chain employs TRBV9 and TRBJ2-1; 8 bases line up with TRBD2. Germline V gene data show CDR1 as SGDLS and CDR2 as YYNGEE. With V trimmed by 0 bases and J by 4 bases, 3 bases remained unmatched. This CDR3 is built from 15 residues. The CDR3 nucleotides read TGTGCCAGCAGCGTAGAGGCTAGCGGGTACAATGAGCAGTTCTTC. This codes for CASSVEASGYNEQFF.

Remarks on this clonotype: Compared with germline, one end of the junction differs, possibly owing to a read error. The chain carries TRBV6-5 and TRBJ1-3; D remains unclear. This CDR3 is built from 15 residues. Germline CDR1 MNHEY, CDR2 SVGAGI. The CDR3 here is CANSSTANSGNTIYF. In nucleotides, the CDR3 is TGTGCCAACAGTTCCACAGCTAACTCTGGAAACACCATATATTTT.

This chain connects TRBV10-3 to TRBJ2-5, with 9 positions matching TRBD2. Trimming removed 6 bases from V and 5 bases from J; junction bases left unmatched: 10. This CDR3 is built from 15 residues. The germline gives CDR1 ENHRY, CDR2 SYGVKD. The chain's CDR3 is CAISAGGAGGETQYF. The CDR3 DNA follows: TGTGCCATCAGCGCGGGAGGGGCCGGGGGGGAGACCCAGTACTTC.

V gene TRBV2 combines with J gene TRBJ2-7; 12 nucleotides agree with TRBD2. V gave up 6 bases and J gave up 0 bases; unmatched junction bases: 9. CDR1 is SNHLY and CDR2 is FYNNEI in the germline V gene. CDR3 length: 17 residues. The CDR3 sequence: CASSPSSGRGYSYEQYF. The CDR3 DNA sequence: TGTGCCAGCAGCCCATCTAGCGGGAGGGGTTACTCCTACGAGCAGTACTTC.

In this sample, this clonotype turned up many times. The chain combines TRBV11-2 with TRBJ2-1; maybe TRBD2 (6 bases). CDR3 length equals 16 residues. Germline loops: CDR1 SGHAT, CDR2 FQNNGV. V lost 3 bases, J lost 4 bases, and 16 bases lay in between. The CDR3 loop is CASSFVPGLKYNEQFF. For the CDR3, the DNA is TGTGCCAGCAGCTTCGTCCCGGGACTTAAATACAATGAGCAGTTCTTC. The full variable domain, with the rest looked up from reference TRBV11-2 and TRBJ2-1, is EAGVAQSPRYKIIEKRQSVAFWCNPISGHATLYWYQQILGQGPKLLIQFQNNGVVDDSQLPKDRFSAERLKGVDSTLKIQPAKLEDSAVYLCASSFVPGLKYNEQFFGPGTRLTVL.

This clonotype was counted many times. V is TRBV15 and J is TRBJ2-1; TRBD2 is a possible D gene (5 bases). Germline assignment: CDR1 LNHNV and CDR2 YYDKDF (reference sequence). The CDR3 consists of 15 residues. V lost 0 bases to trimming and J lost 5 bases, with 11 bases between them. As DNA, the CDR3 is TGTGCCACCAGCAGAGATTTTCAGCGGAACAATGAGCAGTTCTTC. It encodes CATSRDFQRNNEQFF.

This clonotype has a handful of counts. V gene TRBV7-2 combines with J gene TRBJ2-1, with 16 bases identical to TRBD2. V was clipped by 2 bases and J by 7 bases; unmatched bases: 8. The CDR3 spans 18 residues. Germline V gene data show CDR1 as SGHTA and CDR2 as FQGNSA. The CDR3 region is CASSLRVGLAGGGNEQFF. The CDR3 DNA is TGTGCCAGCAGCTTAAGGGTGGGACTAGCGGGAGGGGGAAATGAGCAGTTCTTC. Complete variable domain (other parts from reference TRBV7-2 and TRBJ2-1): GAGVSQSPSNKVTEKGKDVELRCDPISGHTALYWYRQSLGQGLEFLIYFQGNSAPDKSGLPSDRFSAERTGGSVSTLTIQRTQQEDSAVYLCASSLRVGLAGGGNEQFFGPGTRLTVL.

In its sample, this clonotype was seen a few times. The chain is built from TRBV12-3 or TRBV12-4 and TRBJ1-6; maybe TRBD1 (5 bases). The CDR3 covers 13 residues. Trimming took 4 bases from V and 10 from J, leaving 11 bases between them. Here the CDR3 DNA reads TGTGCCAGCAGTTCACGGGGGAGATCACCCCTCCACTTT. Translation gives CASSSRGRSPLHF.

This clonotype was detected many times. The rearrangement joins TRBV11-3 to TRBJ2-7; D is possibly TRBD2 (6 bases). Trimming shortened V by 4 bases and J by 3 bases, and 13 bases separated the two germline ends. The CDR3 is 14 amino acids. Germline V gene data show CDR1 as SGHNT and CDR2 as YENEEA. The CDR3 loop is CASSSGVYGYEQYF. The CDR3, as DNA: TGTGCCAGCAGCTCGGGGGTTTACGGCTACGAGCAGTACTTC.

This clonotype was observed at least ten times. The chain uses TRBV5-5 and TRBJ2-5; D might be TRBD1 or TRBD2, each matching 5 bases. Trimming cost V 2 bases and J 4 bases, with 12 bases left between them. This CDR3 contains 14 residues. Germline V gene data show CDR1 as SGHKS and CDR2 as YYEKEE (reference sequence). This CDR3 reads CASSFSGAGETQYF. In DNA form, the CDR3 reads TGTGCCAGCAGCTTCTCCGGGGCAGGAGAGACCCAGTACTTC.

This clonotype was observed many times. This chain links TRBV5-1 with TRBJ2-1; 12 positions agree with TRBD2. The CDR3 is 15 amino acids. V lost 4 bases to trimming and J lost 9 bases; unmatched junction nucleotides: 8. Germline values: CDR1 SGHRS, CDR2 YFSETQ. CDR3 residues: CASSPGLAGVVEQFF. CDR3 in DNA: TGCGCCAGCAGCCCGGGACTAGCGGGCGTCGTTGAGCAGTTCTTC.

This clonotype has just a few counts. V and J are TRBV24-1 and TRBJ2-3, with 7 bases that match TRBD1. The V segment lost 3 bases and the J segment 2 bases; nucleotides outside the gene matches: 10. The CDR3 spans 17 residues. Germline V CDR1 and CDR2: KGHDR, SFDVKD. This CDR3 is CATSDRQTGRVTDTQYF. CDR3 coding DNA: TGTGCCACCAGTGATCGCCAGACAGGGAGAGTCACAGATACGCAGTATTTT.

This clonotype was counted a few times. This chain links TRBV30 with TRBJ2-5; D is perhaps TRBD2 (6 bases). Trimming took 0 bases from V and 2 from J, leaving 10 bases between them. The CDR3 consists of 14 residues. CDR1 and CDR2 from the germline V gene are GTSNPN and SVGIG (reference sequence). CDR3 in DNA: TGTGCCTGGAGTGTTTGGGGGGTTCAAGAGACCCAGTACTTC. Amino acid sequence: CAWSVWGVQETQYF.

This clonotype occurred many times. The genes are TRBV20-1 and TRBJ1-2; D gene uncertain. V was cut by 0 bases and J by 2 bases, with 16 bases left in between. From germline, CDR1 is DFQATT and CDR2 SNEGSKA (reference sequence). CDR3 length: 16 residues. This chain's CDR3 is CSARDQYARPNYGYTF. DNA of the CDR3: TGCAGTGCTAGAGATCAGTACGCGAGACCGAACTATGGCTACACCTTC.

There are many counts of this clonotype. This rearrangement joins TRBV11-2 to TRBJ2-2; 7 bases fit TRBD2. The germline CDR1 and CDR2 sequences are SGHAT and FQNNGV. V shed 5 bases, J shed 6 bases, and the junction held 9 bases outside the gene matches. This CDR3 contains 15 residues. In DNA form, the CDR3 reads TGTGCCAGCAGCCCGAGACTAGCTTGGGCCGGGGAGCTGTTTTTT. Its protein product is CASSPRLAWAGELFF.

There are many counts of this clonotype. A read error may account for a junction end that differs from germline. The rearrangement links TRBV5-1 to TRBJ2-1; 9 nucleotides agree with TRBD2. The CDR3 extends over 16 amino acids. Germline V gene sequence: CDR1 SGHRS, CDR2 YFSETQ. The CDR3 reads CASSYIAGVSYNEQFF. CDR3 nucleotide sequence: TGTGCCAGCAGCTATATAGCGGGAGTATCCTACAATGAGCAGTTCTTC.

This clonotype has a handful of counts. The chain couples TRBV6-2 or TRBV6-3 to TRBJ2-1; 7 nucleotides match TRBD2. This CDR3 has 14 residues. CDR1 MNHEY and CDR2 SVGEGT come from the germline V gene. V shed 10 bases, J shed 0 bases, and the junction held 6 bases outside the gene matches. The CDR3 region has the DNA TGTGCCACCTCCTCTAGCGGCTCCTACAATGAGCAGTTCTTC. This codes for CATSSSGSYNEQFF.

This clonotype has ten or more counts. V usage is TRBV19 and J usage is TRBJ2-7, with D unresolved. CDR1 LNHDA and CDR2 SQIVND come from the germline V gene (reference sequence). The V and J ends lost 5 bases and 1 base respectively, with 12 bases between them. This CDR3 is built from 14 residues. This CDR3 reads CASSPTRNSYEQYF. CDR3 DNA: TGTGCCAGTAGTCCGACTCGAAATTCCTACGAGCAGTACTTC.

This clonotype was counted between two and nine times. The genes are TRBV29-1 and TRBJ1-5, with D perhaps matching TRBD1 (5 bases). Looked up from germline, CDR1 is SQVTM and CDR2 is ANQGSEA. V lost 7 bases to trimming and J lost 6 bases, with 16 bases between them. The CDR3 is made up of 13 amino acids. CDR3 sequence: CSAGWGVGQPQHF. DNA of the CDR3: TGCAGCGCAGGATGGGGCGTAGGTCAGCCCCAGCATTTT.

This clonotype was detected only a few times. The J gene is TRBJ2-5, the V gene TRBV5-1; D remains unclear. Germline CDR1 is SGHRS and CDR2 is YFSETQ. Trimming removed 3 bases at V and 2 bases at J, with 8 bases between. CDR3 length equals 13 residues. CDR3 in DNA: TGCGCCAGCAGCTCTGCGACACAAGAGACCCAGTACTTC. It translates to CASSSATQETQYF. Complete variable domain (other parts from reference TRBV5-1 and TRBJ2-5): KAGVTQTPRYLIKTRGQQVTLSCSPISGHRSVSWYQQTPGQGLQFLFEYFSETQRNKGNFPGRFSGRQFSNSRSEMNVSTLELGDSALYLCASSSATQETQYFGPGTRLLVL.

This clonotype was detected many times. The CDR3 sequence: CASRLGQGSYEQYF. The CDR3 nucleotides are TGTGCCAGCAGATTAGGACAGGGCTCCTACGAGCAGTACTTC. The chain has TRBV6-1 and TRBJ2-7, with 8 bases fitting TRBD1. The germline CDR1 and CDR2 sequences are MNHNS and SASEGT. V trimming: 6 bases; J trimming: 0 bases; junction bases outside the gene matches: 4. The CDR3 is made up of 14 amino acids.

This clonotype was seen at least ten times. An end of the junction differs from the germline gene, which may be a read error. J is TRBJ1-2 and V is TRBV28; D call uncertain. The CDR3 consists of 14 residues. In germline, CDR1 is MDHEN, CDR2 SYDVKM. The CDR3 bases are TGTGGCAGCAATGCCCGCTTGGCAGTCTATGGCTACACCTTC. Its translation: CGSNARLAVYGYTF.

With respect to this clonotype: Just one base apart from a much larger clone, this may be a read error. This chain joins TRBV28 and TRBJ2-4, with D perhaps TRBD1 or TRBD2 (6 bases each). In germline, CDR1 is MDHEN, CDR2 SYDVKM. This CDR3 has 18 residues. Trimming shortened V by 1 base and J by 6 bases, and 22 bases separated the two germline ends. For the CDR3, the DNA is TGTGCCAGCAGTTTATCGGTTCGGGGGCGCGGGACCAGAAACATTCAGTACTTC. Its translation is CASSLSVRGRGTRNIQYF.

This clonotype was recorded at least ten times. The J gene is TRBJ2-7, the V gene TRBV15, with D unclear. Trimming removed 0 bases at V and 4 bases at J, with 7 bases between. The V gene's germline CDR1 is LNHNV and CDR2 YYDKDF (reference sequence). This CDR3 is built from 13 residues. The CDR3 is CATSRDPQYEQYF. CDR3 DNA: TGTGCCACCAGCAGAGACCCCCAGTACGAGCAGTACTTC. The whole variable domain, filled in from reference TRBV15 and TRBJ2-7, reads DAMVIQNPRYQVTQFGKPVTLSCSQTLNHNVMYWYQQKSSQAPKLLFHYYDKDFNNEADTPDNFQSRRPNTSFCFLDIRSPGLGDTAMYLCATSRDPQYEQYFGPGTRLTVT.

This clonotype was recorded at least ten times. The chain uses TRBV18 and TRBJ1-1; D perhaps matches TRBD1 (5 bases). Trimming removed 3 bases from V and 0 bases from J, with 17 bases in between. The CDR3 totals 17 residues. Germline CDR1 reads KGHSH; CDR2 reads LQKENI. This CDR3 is CASSPWGGSSMNTEAFF. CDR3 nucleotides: TGTGCCAGCTCACCTTGGGGGGGGTCCTCCATGAACACTGAAGCTTTCTTT.

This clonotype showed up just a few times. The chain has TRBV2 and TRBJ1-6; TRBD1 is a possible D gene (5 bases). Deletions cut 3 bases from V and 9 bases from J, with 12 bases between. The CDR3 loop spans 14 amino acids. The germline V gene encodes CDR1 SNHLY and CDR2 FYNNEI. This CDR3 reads CASSEEGKGSPLHF. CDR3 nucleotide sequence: TGTGCCAGCAGTGAGGAGGGGAAGGGTTCACCCCTCCACTTT. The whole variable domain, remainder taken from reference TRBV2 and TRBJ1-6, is EPEVTQTPSHQVTQMGQEVILRCVPISNHLYFYWYRQILGQKVEFLVSFYNNEISEKSEIFDDQFSVERPDGSNFTLKIRSTKLEDSAMYFCASSEEGKGSPLHFGNGTRLTVT.

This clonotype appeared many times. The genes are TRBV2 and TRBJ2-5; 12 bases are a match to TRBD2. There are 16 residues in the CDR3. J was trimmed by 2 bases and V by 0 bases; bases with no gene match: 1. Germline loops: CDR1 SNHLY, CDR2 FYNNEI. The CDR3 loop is CASSEALAGGQETQYF. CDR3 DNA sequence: TGTGCCAGCAGTGAAGCGCTAGCGGGAGGGCAAGAGACCCAGTACTTC.